This T cell receptor beta chain was retrieved from a study of high-grade serous ovarian cancer treatment subgroups. Whole-study context: Mean per sample: around 13,000 reads, some 7,300 unique TCR beta rearrangements. Study outcomes and limitations: Tumors within one patient showed repertoire similarity of roughly 0.1 to 0.85. TCR clonal relatedness correlated positively with neoantigen level. These tumor repertoires lack spatial information from bulk sequencing.

Produced via immunoSEQ multiplex PCR; TCRdb's table is partial and in-frame only. Counted here are around 30,000 clones, roughly 80% occurring once; the ten biggest clones make up about 2.1%. The CDR3 is 14 amino acids. Germline V gene lookup returns CDR1 SNHLY and CDR2 FYNNEI. V lost 3 bases and J lost 8; bases outside the gene matches: 4. This clone showed up just a few times. Its matching antigen is unknown. Tumor tissue was taken before any definitive surgery or chemotherapy was given. This chain links TRBV2 with TRBJ1-4; 9 bases are a match to TRBD1. This TCR came from a human donor with high-grade serous ovarian cancer. Sequenced sample: tumor tissue. CDR3 loop: CASSDDRGGEKLFF. For the CDR3, the DNA is TGTGCCAGCAGTGACGACAGGGGGGGCGAAAAACTGTTTTTT.